This entry features one T cell receptor (beta chain) sequence. The entry originates in a study of cytomegalovirus exposure and HLA in healthy donors. Trimming took 2 bases from V and 9 from J, leaving 11 bases between them. The germline V gene encodes CDR1 MNHEY and CDR2 SMNVEV (reference sequence). The CDR3 contains 13 residues. This PCR relied on a set of 60 Vbeta primers and 13 Jbeta primers. The repertoire was sequenced with immunoSEQ multiplex PCR; TCRdb's copy has only in-frame clones and lacks some. The sample consists of roughly 150,000 clones, 80% to 85% of them appearing once. The chain is built from TRBV27 and TRBJ2-4; D gene ambiguous. This clonotype was sampled from a male donor in good health and CMV-seropositive. Sequences were obtained from PBMCs. CDR3 nucleotide sequence: TGTGCCAGCAGTTTAGAGCTGACTGGCATTCAGTACTTC. It translates to CASSLELTGIQYF.